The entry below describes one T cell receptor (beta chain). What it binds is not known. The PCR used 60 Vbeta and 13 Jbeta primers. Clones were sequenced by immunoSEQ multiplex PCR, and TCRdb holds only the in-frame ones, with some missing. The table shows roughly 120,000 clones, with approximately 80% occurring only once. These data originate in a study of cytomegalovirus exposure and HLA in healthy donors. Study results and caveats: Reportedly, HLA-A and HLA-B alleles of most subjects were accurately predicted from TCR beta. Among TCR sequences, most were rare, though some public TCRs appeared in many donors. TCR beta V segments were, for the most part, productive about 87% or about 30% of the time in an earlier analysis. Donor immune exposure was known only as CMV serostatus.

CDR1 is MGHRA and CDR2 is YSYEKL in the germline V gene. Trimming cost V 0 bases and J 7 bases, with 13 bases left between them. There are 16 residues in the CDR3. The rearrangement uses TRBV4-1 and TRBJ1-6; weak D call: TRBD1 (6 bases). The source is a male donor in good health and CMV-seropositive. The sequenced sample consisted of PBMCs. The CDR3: CASSQDTGSKNSPLHF. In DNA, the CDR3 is TGCGCCAGCAGCCAAGATACAGGGTCTAAGAATTCACCCCTCCACTTT.